These 7 T cell receptor beta chains share one sample of origin, sequenced in a study of blood T cell repertoires in COVID-19. The protocol was immunoSEQ multiplex PCR, while the TCRdb copy is restricted to in-frame clones and leaves out a portion. The sample records 73,000 or so clones, around 83% being singletons. The sample comprised peripheral blood. The receptors here all came from a man in his forties or fifties with active COVID-19.

The V gene is TRBV5-1, the J gene TRBJ2-2; 10 bases align to TRBD1. Germline loops: CDR1 SGHRS, CDR2 YFSETQ. J gave up 5 bases and V 4 bases, and 11 bases lay outside the gene matches. The CDR3 runs 17 residues. CDR3 protein: CASSLGVTGGGTGELFF. CDR3 coding DNA: TGCGCCAGCAGCCTGGGAGTGACAGGGGGCGGAACCGGGGAGCTGTTTTTT.

This chain uses TRBV5-6 with TRBJ2-7, with 10 bases aligning to TRBD1. The V and J ends lost 3 bases and 6 bases, in that order; junction bases with no gene match: 12. The CDR3 is made up of 16 amino acids. The germline gives CDR1 SGHDT, CDR2 YYEEEE. The CDR3 reads CASSWDRGAGEVEQYF. The CDR3 nucleotides are TGTGCCAGCAGCTGGGACAGGGGTGCGGGAGAGGTCGAGCAGTACTTC.

The chain recombines TRBV5-1 with TRBJ2-4; D unresolved. The V end lost 1 base, the J end lost 5 bases, and 7 bases lay between the germline ends. The CDR3 covers 13 residues. The germline CDR1 and CDR2 sequences are SGHRS and YFSETQ. The CDR3 DNA reads TGCGCCAGCAGCTTGTCAGGCCAAAACATTCAGTACTTC. Amino acid sequence: CASSLSGQNIQYF. The whole variable domain, filled in from reference TRBV5-1 and TRBJ2-4, reads KAGVTQTPRYLIKTRGQQVTLSCSPISGHRSVSWYQQTPGQGLQFLFEYFSETQRNKGNFPGRFSGRQFSNSRSEMNVSTLELGDSALYLCASSLSGQNIQYFGAGTRLSVL.

The V and J genes are TRBV5-6 and TRBJ2-1; 8 bases line up with TRBD2. CDR1 is SGHDT, CDR2 YYEEEE, per germline. V lost 6 bases and J lost 0; bases outside the gene matches: 5. CDR3 length: 15 residues. The CDR3 DNA follows: TGTGCCAGCACCTCCAGCGGGAGCTCCTACAATGAGCAGTTCTTC. Translating it yields CASTSSGSSYNEQFF.

In its sample, this clone was seen a few times. This chain joins TRBV5-6 and TRBJ1-2; D gene uncertain. Between the trimmed V and J ends, which lost 4 bases and 3 bases, there was a span of 10 bases. This CDR3 has 13 amino acids. Germline assignment: CDR1 SGHDT and CDR2 YYEEEE. The CDR3 spells CASSPDIYYGYTF. The CDR3, as DNA: TGTGCCAGCAGCCCTGACATTTACTATGGCTACACCTTC.

The genes are TRBV6-5 and TRBJ2-1; TRBD2 matches at 10 bases. Trimming at V came to 6 bases and at J to 8 bases, leaving 10 bases not matched to a gene. CDR3 size: 15 residues. Per the germline V gene, CDR1 is MNHEY and CDR2 is SVGAGI. The CDR3: CASRYSGRIWDEQFF. The CDR3, as DNA: TGTGCCAGCAGGTATAGCGGGAGGATCTGGGATGAGCAGTTCTTC.

About this clone itself: This sample also contains other DNA sequences that code for the same CDR3. The rearrangement links TRBV18 to TRBJ2-7, with 13 bases identical to TRBD2. The V gene's germline CDR1 is KGHSH and CDR2 LQKENI. CDR3 length equals 14 residues. Losses at the gene ends were 5 bases for V and 4 bases for J; bases not matched to a gene: 2. The CDR3 here is CASSRTSGSYEQYF. The CDR3 bases are TGTGCCAGCTCAAGGACTAGCGGGAGTTACGAGCAGTACTTC.